The source of this T cell receptor beta chain is a study of blood T cell repertoires in COVID-19. In germline, CDR1 is DFQATT, CDR2 SNEGSKA (reference sequence). CDR3 length: 14 amino acids. V was cut by 3 bases and J by 6 bases, with 17 bases left in between. Libraries were prepared by immunoSEQ multiplex PCR; TCRdb keeps only in-frame clonotypes and omits some of them. This sample has about 370,000 clones, with approximately 88% found just once. J is TRBJ2-5 and V is TRBV20-1; possible D gene TRBD1, 5 bases. This clonotype was obtained from a woman in her twenties or thirties with COVID-19, enrolled during active disease. The sequencing sample was made of peripheral blood. CDR3 DNA: TGCAGTGCTAGTCTTACGCAGGGTTGGCAGACCCAGTACTTC. It yields the protein CSASLTQGWQTQYF.